The subject of this entry is one T cell receptor (beta chain). Its antigen remains unidentified. This record comes from a study of T cells in Graves' hyperthyroidism and ophthalmopathy. Hyperthyroidism patients were newly diagnosed, had disease duration under 2 months, and were aged 18 to 65 years. RNA transcripts yielded amplified TCR beta CDR3 regions. HTBI primers were employed in a first-round RT-PCR of the TCR CDR3. One entry per CDR3 protein results from TCRdb running MiXCR on the multiplex PCR reads. The sample comprises roughly 400,000 distinct CDR3 sequences, about a sixth of which are singletons, and 25% to 30% rests with the top ten. Study-wide findings and caveats: The model anticipated ophthalmopathy a median approximately six months pre-onset.

Trimming pared 5 bases from V and 0 bases from J, leaving 10 bases between. Germline assignment: CDR1 SGHVS and CDR2 FQNEAQ. The CDR3 is 14 amino acids. V is TRBV7-8 and J is TRBJ1-1, with no clear D. Material for sequencing was blood. The clonotype comes from a woman between 18 and 29 years old with Graves' hyperthyroidism that later progressed to Graves' ophthalmopathy. The CDR3 spells CASSHPFLNTEAFF. The DNA of the CDR3 is TGTGCCAGCAGCCATCCGTTTTTGAACACTGAAGCTTTCTTT.